A single sample gave rise to the 25 T cell receptor beta chains below, sequenced in a study of OX40 agonist ivuxolimab in advanced cancers. Libraries were prepared by immunoSEQ multiplex PCR; TCRdb keeps only in-frame clonotypes and omits some of them. The sample lists some 80,000 clones, 86% occurring once. Specimen: CD4+ or CD8+ T cells sorted from blood, collected in a trial of the OX40 agonist ivuxolimab. The receptors stem from an adult with an advanced solid tumor such as melanoma, head and neck, liver or kidney cancer.

Only one count was recorded for this clone. The chain has TRBV5-1 and TRBJ2-3; D may be TRBD2 (5 bases). Germline V gene data show CDR1 as SGHRS and CDR2 as YFSETQ. There are 15 residues in the CDR3. Trimming removed 0 bases from V and 0 bases from J, with 8 bases in between. The CDR3 here is CASSLARTSTDTQYF. The CDR3 region has the DNA TGCGCCAGCAGCTTGGCCAGGACTAGCACAGATACGCAGTATTTT.

The rearrangement uses TRBV4-2 and TRBJ1-3, with D hard to call. This CDR3 is 17 amino acids long. CDR1 and CDR2 (germline): LGHNA, YNFKEQ. Trimming left V 4 bases short and J 0 bases short, with 16 bases between. CDR3 residues: CASSPKSTVHSGNTIYF. CDR3 DNA sequence: TGTGCCAGCAGCCCGAAGAGCACAGTACACTCTGGAAACACCATATATTTT.

The rearrangement links TRBV2 to TRBJ2-1; D uncertain. Trimming shortened V by 6 bases and J by 12 bases, and 18 bases separated the two germline ends. The length of the CDR3 is 13 residues. CDR1 and CDR2 (germline): SNHLY, FYNNEI. The CDR3 reads CASRNPQAASQFF. CDR3 coding DNA: TGTGCCAGCAGGAATCCTCAGGCAGCCTCGCAGTTCTTC.

The chain couples TRBV5-1 to TRBJ2-2; TRBD2 matches at 8 bases. Per the germline V gene, CDR1 is SGHRS and CDR2 is YFSETQ. This CDR3 region has 15 residues. The trim removed 2 bases at V and 5 bases at J, leaving 5 bases unmatched. This CDR3 reads CASSFEGLETGELFF. As DNA, the CDR3 is TGCGCCAGCAGCTTTGAGGGACTAGAGACCGGGGAGCTGTTTTTT.

The CDR3 here is CASNKGTRRNQPQHF. In DNA, the CDR3 is TGTGCCAGTAACAAGGGGACCCGGAGGAATCAGCCCCAGCATTTT. The chain combines TRBV19 with TRBJ1-5; the D gene is possibly TRBD1 (5 bases). The CDR3 runs to 15 residues. CDR1 and CDR2 (germline): LNHDA, SQIVND (reference sequence). Trimming removed 7 bases at V and 4 bases at J, with 17 bases between.

The chain is built from TRBV10-2 and TRBJ1-1; 8 bases align to TRBD1. The CDR3 has 13 residues. J was trimmed by 6 bases and V by 8 bases; bases with no gene match: 8. Germline V CDR1 and CDR2: WSHSY, SAAADI. CDR3 region: CASQRTGGAEAFF. The CDR3 DNA reads TGCGCCAGCCAAAGAACAGGGGGGGCTGAAGCTTTCTTT.

The chain employs TRBV11-2 and TRBJ2-7, with 8 bases lining up with TRBD2. Germline CDR1 and CDR2: SGHAT and FQNNGV. Trimming took 5 bases from V and 0 from J; bases not matched to a gene: 6. CDR3 length: 15 residues. The CDR3, as DNA: TGTGCCAGCAGCCTGCGGGGGGCCCTCTCCTACGAGCAGTACTTC. Amino acid sequence: CASSLRGALSYEQYF.

This chain uses TRBV7-9 with TRBJ2-1; perhaps TRBD2 as D (6 bases). CDR3 length: 15 residues. V lost 1 base to trimming and J lost 2 bases, with 9 bases between them. Germline-derived CDR1 and CDR2 are SEHNR and FQNEAQ (reference sequence). Here the CDR3 reads CASSLDAGPYNEQFF. In DNA form, the CDR3 reads TGTGCCAGCAGCTTAGATGCGGGGCCCTACAATGAGCAGTTCTTC. Variable domain in full (rest from reference TRBV7-9 and TRBJ2-1): DTGVSQNPRHKITKRGQNVTFRCDPISEHNRLYWYRQTLGQGPEFLTYFQNEAQLEKSRLLSDRFSAERPKGSFSTLEIQRTEQGDSAMYLCASSLDAGPYNEQFFGPGTRLTVL.

The rearrangement uses TRBV4-3 and TRBJ1-1; no clear D. This CDR3 spans 13 amino acids. Germline V gives CDR1 LGHNA, CDR2 YSLEER. V shed 1 base and J shed 11 bases, with 14 bases lying between them. Here the CDR3 DNA reads TGCGCCAGCAGCCAAGTTGTGCATACTAGGGCTTTCTTT. Encoded protein: CASSQVVHTRAFF.

The chain carries TRBV9 and TRBJ1-6, with no clear D. In germline, CDR1 is SGDLS, CDR2 YYNGEE. The CDR3 totals 13 residues. V was pared by 4 bases and J by 10 bases, with 12 bases between. The DNA of the CDR3 is TGTGCCAGCAGCTTTTACAGCGAGTCACCCCTCCACTTT. Its translation: CASSFYSESPLHF.

V gene TRBV6-5 combines with J gene TRBJ2-7; 12 bases agree with TRBD2. This CDR3 spans 14 amino acids. CDR1 MNHEY and CDR2 SVGAGI come from the germline V gene. V shed 4 bases and J 6 bases; nucleotides not matched to a gene: 4. CDR3 region: CASSSRLAGVEQYF. The CDR3 DNA sequence: TGTGCCAGCAGTTCCCGACTAGCGGGGGTCGAGCAGTACTTC.

This chain connects TRBV7-8 to TRBJ2-2; 12 bases agree with TRBD1. Germline V gives CDR1 SGHVS, CDR2 FQNEAQ. Trimming removed 5 bases from V and 7 bases from J; junction bases left unmatched: 8. The CDR3 extends over 16 amino acids. The CDR3 region is CASSQGQGANGGELFF. CDR3 bases: TGTGCCAGCAGCCAGGGACAGGGGGCTAATGGCGGGGAGCTGTTTTTT.

The V call is TRBV29-1, the J call TRBJ1-2; D perhaps matches TRBD1 (6 bases). Germline values: CDR1 SQVTM, CDR2 ANQGSEA. CDR3 length: 13 residues. Trimming left V 4 bases short and J 2 bases short, with 11 bases between. The CDR3: CSVAYDRNYGYTF. Written as DNA, the CDR3 is TGCAGCGTTGCTTACGACAGGAACTATGGCTACACCTTC.

The chain recombines TRBV7-2 with TRBJ2-1; 9 bases align to TRBD2. Germline V gene lookup returns CDR1 SGHTA and CDR2 FQGNSA. The CDR3 runs 16 residues. V gave up 0 bases and J gave up 7 bases; unmatched junction bases: 7. Here the CDR3 reads CASSLAGSGSLNEQFF. The CDR3 nucleotides are TGTGCCAGCAGCTTAGCTGGTAGCGGGAGTTTGAATGAGCAGTTCTTC.

The V call is TRBV7-8, the J call TRBJ1-4; D gene unclear. The CDR3 is made up of 13 amino acids. The germline gives CDR1 SGHVS, CDR2 FQNEAQ. Trimming took 2 bases from V and 8 from J, leaving 9 bases between them. The CDR3 coding sequence is TGTGCCAGCAGCTTAACGGGAAGGGAAAAACTGTTTTTT. This gives the protein CASSLTGREKLFF.

The chain recombines TRBV7-9 with TRBJ1-1, with D possibly being TRBD1 (6 bases). V was trimmed by 4 bases and J by 11 bases, leaving 17 bases between them. CDR1 and CDR2 from the germline V gene are SEHNR and FQNEAQ (reference sequence). There are 13 residues in the CDR3. In DNA, the CDR3 is TGTGCCAGCAGCTCGAGCGGGACATTCGTCGCTTTCTTT. Amino acid sequence: CASSSSGTFVAFF.

V is TRBV5-1 and J is TRBJ2-1; TRBD1 matches at 10 bases. Germline-derived CDR1 and CDR2 are SGHRS and YFSETQ. The CDR3 is 16 residues long. Trimming at V came to 0 bases and at J to 7 bases, leaving 7 bases not matched to a gene. Here the CDR3 reads CASSLVSGTGVNEQFF. CDR3 in DNA: TGCGCCAGCAGCTTGGTATCGGGGACAGGGGTGAATGAGCAGTTCTTC.

The rearrangement uses TRBV6-1 and TRBJ2-1, with D perhaps matching TRBD2 (6 bases). Between the trimmed V and J ends, which lost 4 bases and 8 bases, there was a span of 9 bases. Germline V CDR1 and CDR2: MNHNS, SASEGT. This CDR3 is 12 amino acids long. CDR3 bases: TGTGCCAGCAGTGCGACTAGATATGAGCAGTTCTTC. It encodes CASSATRYEQFF.

This rearrangement joins TRBV5-1 to TRBJ2-6; D is possibly TRBD2 (6 bases). CDR1 is SGHRS and CDR2 is YFSETQ in the germline V gene. V lost 4 bases to trimming and J lost 4 bases, with 12 bases between them. The CDR3 sequence is 15 residues long. CDR3 sequence reads: CASSPGTPGANVLTF. The DNA of the CDR3 is TGCGCCAGCAGCCCTGGGACTCCAGGGGCCAACGTCCTGACTTTC.

This clone was recorded only once. The V call is TRBV4-2, the J call TRBJ1-1; 7 bases agree with TRBD1. Trimming removed 4 bases from V and 1 base from J; junction bases left unmatched: 6. The CDR3 loop spans 15 amino acids. Germline loops: CDR1 LGHNA, CDR2 YNFKEQ. The CDR3 DNA reads as TGTGCCAGCAGCCGTGCAGGGGGGGCGAACACTGAAGCTTTCTTT. The encoded protein is CASSRAGGANTEAFF.

The count of this clone is one. The rearrangement joins TRBV6-5 to TRBJ1-4; TRBD1 is a possible D gene (5 bases). Between the trimmed V and J ends, which lost 0 bases and 5 bases, there was a span of 13 bases. The germline CDR1 and CDR2 sequences are MNHEY and SVGAGI. There are 16 residues in the CDR3. Here the CDR3 reads CASSYSMGGGNEKLFF. The DNA for the CDR3 is TGTGCCAGCAGTTACTCGATGGGTGGGGGGAATGAAAAACTGTTTTTT.

The V and J genes are TRBV18 and TRBJ1-6; a weak D match, TRBD1 (6 bases). With 5 bases removed from V and 4 bases from J, the gap between germline ends came to 9 bases. CDR1 and CDR2 (germline): KGHSH, LQKENI. The CDR3 loop spans 14 amino acids. CDR3 coding DNA: TGTGCCAGCTCAGCACAGGGTTATAATTCACCCCTCCACTTT. Amino acid sequence: CASSAQGYNSPLHF.

This clone has a handful of counts. The rearrangement links TRBV11-3 to TRBJ1-1, with 10 bases identical to TRBD1. V trimming: 4 bases; J trimming: 0 bases; junction bases outside the gene matches: 14. From germline, CDR1 is SGHNT and CDR2 YENEEA. This CDR3 is 19 amino acids long. The CDR3 sequence is CASSSGQGSYKGLNTEAFF. CDR3 nucleotides: TGTGCCAGCAGCTCGGGACAGGGGTCTTATAAGGGGTTGAACACTGAAGCTTTCTTT.

J is TRBJ1-3 and V is TRBV19, with a possible D match to TRBD1 (5 bases). Germline CDR1 LNHDA, CDR2 SQIVND (reference sequence). The CDR3 spans 18 residues. With 6 bases removed from V and 0 bases from J, the gap between germline ends came to 21 bases. Here the CDR3 reads CASRQLGTDGTSGNTIYF. For the CDR3, the DNA is TGTGCCAGTAGACAACTGGGGACCGATGGTACCTCTGGAAACACCATATATTTT.

The chain combines TRBV6-1 with TRBJ1-2; D is unclear. Germline CDR1 MNHNS, CDR2 SASEGT. Trimming removed 6 bases from V and 8 bases from J, with 22 bases in between. CDR3 length equals 15 residues. The CDR3 DNA is TGTGCCAGCAGCGGCAGCGGCGTACGCCCCCTAGGCTACACCTTC. This codes for CASSGSGVRPLGYTF.